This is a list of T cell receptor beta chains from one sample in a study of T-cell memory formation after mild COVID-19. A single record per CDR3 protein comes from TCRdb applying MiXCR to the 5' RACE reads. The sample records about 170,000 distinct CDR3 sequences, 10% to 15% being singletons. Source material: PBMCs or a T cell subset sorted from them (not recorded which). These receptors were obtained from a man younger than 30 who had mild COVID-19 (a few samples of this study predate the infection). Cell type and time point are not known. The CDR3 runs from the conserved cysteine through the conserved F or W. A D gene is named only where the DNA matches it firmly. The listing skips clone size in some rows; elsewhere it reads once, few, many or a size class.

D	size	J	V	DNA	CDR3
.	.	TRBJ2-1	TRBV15	TGTGCCACCAGCAGAGACCTAGCTGGCAATGAGCAGTTCTTC	CATSRDLAGNEQFF
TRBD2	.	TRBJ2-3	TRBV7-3	TGTGCCAGCAGCCCTCAGCGGGGGAGCACAGATACGCAGTATTTT	CASSPQRGSTDTQYF
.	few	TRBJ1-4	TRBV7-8	TGTGCCAGCAGCCCCGTGACGGGACTGCTTAATGAAAAACTGTTTTTT	CASSPVTGLLNEKLFF
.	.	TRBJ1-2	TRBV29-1	TGCAGCGTAAGAGATGGGGCAGGCTATGGCTACACCTTC	CSVRDGAGYGYTF
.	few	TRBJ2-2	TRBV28	TGTGCCAGCAGTGGGTTTGCCGGGGAGCTGTTTTTT	CASSGFAGELFF
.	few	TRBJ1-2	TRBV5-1	TGCGCCAGCAGCCCGACCTTGGCCGGGTACGGCTACACCTTC	CASSPTLAGYGYTF
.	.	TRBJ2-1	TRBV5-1	TGCGCCAGCAGCTTACAGGGCGGTACTGAGCAGTTCTTC	CASSLQGGTEQFF
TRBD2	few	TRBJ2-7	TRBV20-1	TGCAGTGCTAGAGACGACCCCCAGCGGGGACCCGAGCAGTACTTC	CSARDDPQRGPEQYF
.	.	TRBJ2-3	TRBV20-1	TGCAGTGCTAGCCGTGGGACCTCAACGGATACGCAGTATTTT	CSASRGTSTDTQYF
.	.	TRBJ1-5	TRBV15	TGTGCCACCAGCAGAGGTCCGGATTTTCGTCAGCCCCAGCATTTT	CATSRGPDFRQPQHF
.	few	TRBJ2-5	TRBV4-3	TGCGCCAGCAGCCAAGATTTCACTGGCCAAGAGACCCAGTACTTC	CASSQDFTGQETQYF
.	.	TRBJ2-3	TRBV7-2	TGTGCCAGCAGCCCTCGAGCCGGAGCAGATACGCAGTATTTT	CASSPRAGADTQYF
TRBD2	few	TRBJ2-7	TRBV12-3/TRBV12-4	TGTGCCAGCAGCCAGACTAGCGGGGCAGAGTACGAGCAGTACTTC	CASSQTSGAEYEQYF
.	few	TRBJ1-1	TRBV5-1	TGCGCCAGCAGCCCCGAGCCGGGTCGAAACACTGAAGCTTTCTTT	CASSPEPGRNTEAFF
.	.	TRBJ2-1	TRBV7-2	TGTGCCAGCAGCTTCGCACTAGAAACTGAGCAGTTCTTC	CASSFALETEQFF
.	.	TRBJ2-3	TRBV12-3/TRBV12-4	TGTGCCAGCAGTTTTCTCAGCACAGATACGCAGTATTTT	CASSFLSTDTQYF
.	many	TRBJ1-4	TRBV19	TGTGCCAGTAGTACGGCAGCGGGACTGTTTTTT	CASSTAAGLFF
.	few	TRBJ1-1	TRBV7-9	TGTGCCAGCAGCTCCTGGGACACGAACACTGAAGCTTTCTTT	CASSSWDTNTEAFF
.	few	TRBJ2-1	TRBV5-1	TGCGCCAGTACCCCCGGGGCGGGTGGGGACAATGAGCAGTTCTTC	CASTPGAGGDNEQFF
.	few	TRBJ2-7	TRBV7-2	TGTGCCAGCAGCTTAGTCAGACTGTCTACCTACGAGCAGTACTTC	CASSLVRLSTYEQYF
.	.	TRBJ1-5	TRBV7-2	TGTGCCAGCAGCTACCGGGTCGCTAATCAGCCCCAGCATTTT	CASSYRVANQPQHF
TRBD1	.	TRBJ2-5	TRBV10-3	TGTGCCGGCCGGGACAGAAATTCTGAGACCCAGTACTTC	CAGRDRNSETQYF
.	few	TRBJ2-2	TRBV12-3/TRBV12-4	TGTGCCAGCAGTTTCGACACTGGGGAGCTGTTTTTT	CASSFDTGELFF
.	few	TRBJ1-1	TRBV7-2	TGTGCCAGCAGCTTAGTATTCGAGAACACTGAAGCTTTCTTT	CASSLVFENTEAFF
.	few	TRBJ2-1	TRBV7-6	TGTGCCAGCAGCTTATCTTGGGACTACAATGAGCAGTTCTTC	CASSLSWDYNEQFF
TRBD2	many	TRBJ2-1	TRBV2	TGTGCCAGCAGTCCTTGGACTAGCGGGGCCGGTGAGCAGTTCTTC	CASSPWTSGAGEQFF
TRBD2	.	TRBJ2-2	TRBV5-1	TGCGCCAGCAGCAAAAGTGGGGGGGCGAACACCGGGGAGCTGTTTTTT	CASSKSGGANTGELFF
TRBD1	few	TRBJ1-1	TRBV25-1	TGTGCCAGCAGCGTCCAGGGGGCGAGCAGCACTGAAGCTTTCTTT	CASSVQGASSTEAFF
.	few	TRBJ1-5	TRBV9	TGTGCCAGCAGCACCCATGGCGGGGATCAGCCCCAGCATTTT	CASSTHGGDQPQHF
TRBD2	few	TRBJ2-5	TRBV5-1	TGCGCCAGCAGCTTCCGACTAGCGGGAGAGACCCAGTACTTC	CASSFRLAGETQYF
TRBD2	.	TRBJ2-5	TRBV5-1	TGCGCCAGCAGCTTCGGACTAGGTGGGGGAGAGACCCAGTACTTC	CASSFGLGGGETQYF
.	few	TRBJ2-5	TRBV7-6	TGTGCCAGCAGCGCCAGACTAGTCCAAGAGACCCAGTACTTC	CASSARLVQETQYF
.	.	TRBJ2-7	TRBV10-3	TGTGCCATCAGTGACCAGGGGTCTGAGCACGAGCAGTACTTC	CAISDQGSEHEQYF
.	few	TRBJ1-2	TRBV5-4	TGTGCCAGCAGCTTGCAACAAGGGGGAGGCTACACCTTC	CASSLQQGGGYTF
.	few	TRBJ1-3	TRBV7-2	TGTGCCAGCAGCTTAGTGATCGATCCTGGAAACACCATATATTTT	CASSLVIDPGNTIYF
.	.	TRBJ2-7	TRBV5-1	TGCGCCAGCAGCTCGGACCATTCTGGCACCTACGAGCAGTACTTC	CASSSDHSGTYEQYF
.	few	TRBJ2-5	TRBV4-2	TGTGCCAGCAGCCAAGATAGCGCGGGACAAGAGACCCAGTACTTC	CASSQDSAGQETQYF
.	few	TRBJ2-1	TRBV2	TGTGCCAGCAGTGACCCTGACAATGAGCAGTTCTTC	CASSDPDNEQFF
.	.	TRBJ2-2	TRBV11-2	TGTGCCAGCAGCTTAGGAGGGCAGGGTCAACCCGGGGAGCTGTTTTTT	CASSLGGQGQPGELFF
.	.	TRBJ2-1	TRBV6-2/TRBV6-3	TGTGCCAGCAGTTACTCTCTAGTATACAATGAGCAGTTCTTC	CASSYSLVYNEQFF
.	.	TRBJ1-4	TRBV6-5	TGTGCCAGCAGTCCCTCGGCAACTAATGAAAAACTGTTTTTT	CASSPSATNEKLFF
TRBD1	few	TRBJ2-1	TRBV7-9	TGTGCCAGCAGCTCACCGGGACAGGGGATAGGTAGGAATGAGCAGTTCTTC	CASSSPGQGIGRNEQFF
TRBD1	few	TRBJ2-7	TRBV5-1	TGCGCCAGCAGCAACCGGGACAGAGAGCAGTACTTC	CASSNRDREQYF
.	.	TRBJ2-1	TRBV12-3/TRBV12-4	TGTGCCAGCAGAACTAAAGACGTCAATGAGCAGTTCTTC	CASRTKDVNEQFF
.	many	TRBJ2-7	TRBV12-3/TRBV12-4	TGTGCCAGCGGCCGGGACATCGGCTACGAGCAGTACTTC	CASGRDIGYEQYF
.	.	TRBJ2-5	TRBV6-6	TGTGCCAGCAGTTACTCTTGGACAAACCAAGAGACCCAGTACTTC	CASSYSWTNQETQYF
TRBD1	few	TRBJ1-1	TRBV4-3	TGCGCCAGCAGCCAAGGGGACAGGGACACTGAAGCTTTCTTT	CASSQGDRDTEAFF
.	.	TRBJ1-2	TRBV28	TGTGCCAGCAGTTTACAGGCTCTCTATGGCTACACCTTC	CASSLQALYGYTF
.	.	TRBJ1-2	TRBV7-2	TGTGCCAGCAGCTTAGTGTATAGGGGCGGCTATGGCTACACCTTC	CASSLVYRGGYGYTF
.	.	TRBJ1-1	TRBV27	TGTGCCAGCAGCCTTAAATTGAACACTGAAGCTTTCTTT	CASSLKLNTEAFF
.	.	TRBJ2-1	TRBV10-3	TGTGCCATCAGCCGGGACCGGTACAATGAGCAGTTCTTC	CAISRDRYNEQFF
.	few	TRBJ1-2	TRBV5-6	TGTGCCAGCAGCAGGGGAGGGGGGGGCCAGTATGGCTACACCTTC	CASSRGGGGQYGYTF
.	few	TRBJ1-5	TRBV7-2	TGTGCCAGCAGCGGGGGACATTATAGCAATCAGCCCCAGCATTTT	CASSGGHYSNQPQHF
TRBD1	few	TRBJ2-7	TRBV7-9	TGTGCCGGTGGGACAGGGACCGACGAGCAGTACTTC	CAGGTGTDEQYF
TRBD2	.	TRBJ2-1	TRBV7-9	TGTGCCAGCAGTCCCCGCTCGCTCACTAGCGGGGGGAATGAGCAGTTCTTC	CASSPRSLTSGGNEQFF
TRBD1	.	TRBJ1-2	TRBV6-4	TGTGCCAGCAGCGCCGAGCAGGGGGCCTATGGCTACACCTTC	CASSAEQGAYGYTF
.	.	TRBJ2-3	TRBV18	TGTGCCAGCTCACCCCTGGAGGATACGCAGTATTTT	CASSPLEDTQYF
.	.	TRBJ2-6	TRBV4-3	TGCGCCAGCAGCCAGCCGGGGGGGGCCAACGTCCTGACTTTC	CASSQPGGANVLTF
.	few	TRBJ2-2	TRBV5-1	TGCGCCAGCAGCTCCGAGGGCACCGGGGAGCTGTTTTTT	CASSSEGTGELFF